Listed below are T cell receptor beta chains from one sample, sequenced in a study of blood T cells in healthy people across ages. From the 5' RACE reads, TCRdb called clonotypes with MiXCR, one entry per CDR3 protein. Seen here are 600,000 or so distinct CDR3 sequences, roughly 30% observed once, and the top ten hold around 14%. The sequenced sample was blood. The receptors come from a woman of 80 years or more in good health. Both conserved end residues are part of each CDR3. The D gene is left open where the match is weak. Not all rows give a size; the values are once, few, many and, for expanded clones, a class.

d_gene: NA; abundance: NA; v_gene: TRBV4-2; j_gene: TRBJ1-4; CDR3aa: CASSQVGLSEKLFF; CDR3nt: TGTGCCAGCAGCCAAGTGGGGTTGAGTGAAAAACTGTTTTTT
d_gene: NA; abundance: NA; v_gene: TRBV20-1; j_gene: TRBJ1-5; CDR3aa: CSAKRLAGNQPQHF; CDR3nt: TGCAGTGCTAAACGCCTGGCGGGTAATCAGCCCCAGCATTTT
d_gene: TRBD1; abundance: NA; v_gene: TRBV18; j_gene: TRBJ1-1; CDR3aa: CASSPGQGSGGTEAFF; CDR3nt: TGTGCCAGCTCACCGGGACAGGGTAGCGGTGGAACTGAAGCTTTCTTT
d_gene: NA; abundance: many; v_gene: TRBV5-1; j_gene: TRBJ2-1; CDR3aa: CASGDLGGYNEQFF; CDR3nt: TGCGCCAGCGGAGATTTGGGGGGTTACAATGAGCAGTTCTTC
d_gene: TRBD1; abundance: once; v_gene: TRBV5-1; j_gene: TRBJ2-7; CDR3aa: CASSPGQGNYEQYF; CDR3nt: TGCGCCAGCAGCCCCGGACAGGGAAACTACGAGCAGTACTTC
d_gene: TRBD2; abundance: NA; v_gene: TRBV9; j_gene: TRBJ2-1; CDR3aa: CASSVAPSGPLTYNEQFF; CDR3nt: TGTGCCAGCAGCGTAGCCCCTAGCGGGCCGCTTACCTACAATGAGCAGTTCTTC
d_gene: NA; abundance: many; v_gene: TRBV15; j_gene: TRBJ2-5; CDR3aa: CATSRGQEETQYF; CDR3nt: TGTGCCACCAGCAGAGGACAAGAAGAGACCCAGTACTTC
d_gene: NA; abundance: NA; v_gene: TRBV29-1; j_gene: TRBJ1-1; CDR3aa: CSVLTGGMNTEAFF; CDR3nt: TGCAGCGTCCTGACCGGAGGGATGAACACTGAAGCTTTCTTT
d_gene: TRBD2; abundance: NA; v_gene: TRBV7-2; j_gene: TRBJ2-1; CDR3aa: CASSPAGTSGGNEQFF; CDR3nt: TGTGCCAGCAGCCCGGCCGGGACTAGCGGGGGTAATGAGCAGTTCTTC
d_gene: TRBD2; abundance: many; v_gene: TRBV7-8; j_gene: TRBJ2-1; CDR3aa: CASSELAGGPRDEQFF; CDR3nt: TGTGCCAGCAGCGAACTAGCGGGGGGGCCAAGGGATGAGCAGTTCTTC
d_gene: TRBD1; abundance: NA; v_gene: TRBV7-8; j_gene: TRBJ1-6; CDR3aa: CASTGLTGGNSPPHF; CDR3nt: TGTGCCAGCACAGGACTAACAGGGGGTAATTCACCCCCCCACTTT
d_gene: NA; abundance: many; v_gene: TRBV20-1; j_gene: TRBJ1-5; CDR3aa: CSARDHGGSNQPQHF; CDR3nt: TGCAGTGCTAGAGATCACGGAGGGAGCAATCAGCCCCAGCATTTT
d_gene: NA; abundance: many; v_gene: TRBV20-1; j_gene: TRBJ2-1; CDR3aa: CSLLRGEQFF; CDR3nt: TGCAGTCTGTTACGTGGTGAGCAGTTCTTC
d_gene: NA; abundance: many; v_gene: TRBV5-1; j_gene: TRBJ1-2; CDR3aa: CASSVSSNYGYTF; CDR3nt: TGCGCCAGCAGCGTGTCCTCTAACTATGGCTACACCTTC
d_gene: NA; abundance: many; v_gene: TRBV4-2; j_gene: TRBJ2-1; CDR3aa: CASSQEAGSSYNEQFF; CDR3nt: TGTGCCAGCAGCCAAGAGGCGGGGAGCTCCTACAATGAGCAGTTCTTC
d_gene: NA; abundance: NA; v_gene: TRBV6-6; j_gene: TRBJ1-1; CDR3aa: CASSGREVGAFF; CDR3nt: TGTGCCAGCAGCGGCAGGGAGGTGGGAGCTTTCTTT
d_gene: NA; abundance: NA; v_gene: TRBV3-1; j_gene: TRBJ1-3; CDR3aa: CASSPPGASSGNTIYF; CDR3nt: TGTGCCAGCAGCCCCCCCGGGGCTAGCTCTGGAAACACCATATATTTT
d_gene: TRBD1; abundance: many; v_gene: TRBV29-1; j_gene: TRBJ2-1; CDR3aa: CSVMTGGIDEQFF; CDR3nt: TGCAGCGTCATGACAGGGGGCATCGATGAGCAGTTCTTC
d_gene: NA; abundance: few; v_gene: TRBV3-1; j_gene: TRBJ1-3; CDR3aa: CASSPGLSSGNTIYF; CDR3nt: TGTGCCAGCAGCCCGGGACTCTCCTCTGGAAACACCATATATTTT
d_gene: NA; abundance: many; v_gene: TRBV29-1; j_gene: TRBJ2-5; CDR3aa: CSVRRDGKETQYF; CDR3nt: TGCAGCGTGCGCCGGGACGGAAAAGAGACCCAGTACTTC
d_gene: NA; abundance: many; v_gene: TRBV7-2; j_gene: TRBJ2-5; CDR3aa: CASSSGVGTQYF; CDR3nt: TGTGCCAGCAGCTCTGGAGTGGGGACCCAGTACTTC
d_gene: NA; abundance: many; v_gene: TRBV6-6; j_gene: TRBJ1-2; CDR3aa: CASSYSPGHGYGYTF; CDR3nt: TGTGCCAGCAGTTACTCGCCGGGGCACGGCTATGGCTACACCTTC
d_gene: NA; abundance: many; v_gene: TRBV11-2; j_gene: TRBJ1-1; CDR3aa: CASSLGTAAEAFF; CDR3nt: TGTGCCAGCAGCTTAGGGACCGCCGCTGAAGCTTTCTTT
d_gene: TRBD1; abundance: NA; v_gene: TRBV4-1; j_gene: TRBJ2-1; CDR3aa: CASSQRIAGDRDNEQFF; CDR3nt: TGCGCCAGCAGCCAACGCATCGCCGGGGACAGGGATAATGAGCAGTTCTTC
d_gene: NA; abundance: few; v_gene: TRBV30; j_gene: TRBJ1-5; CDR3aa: CAWTTGLDQPQHF; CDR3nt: TGTGCCTGGACTACGGGTTTAGATCAGCCCCAGCATTTT
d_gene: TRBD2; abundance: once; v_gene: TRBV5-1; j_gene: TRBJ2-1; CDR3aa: CASSSDGGAGEQFF; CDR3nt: TGCGCCAGCAGCTCCGACGGGGGGGCGGGTGAGCAGTTCTTC
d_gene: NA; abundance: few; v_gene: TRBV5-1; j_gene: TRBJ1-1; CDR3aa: CASQVSGVGNTEAFF; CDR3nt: TGCGCCAGCCAGGTATCAGGGGTAGGAAACACTGAAGCTTTCTTT
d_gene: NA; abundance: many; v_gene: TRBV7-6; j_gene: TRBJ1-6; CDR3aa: CASSLARDGVSPLHF; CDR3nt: TGTGCCAGCAGCTTAGCGAGGGATGGGGTCTCACCCCTCCACTTT
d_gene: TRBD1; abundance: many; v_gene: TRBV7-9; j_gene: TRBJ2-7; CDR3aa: CASSLALGGTGVHEQYF; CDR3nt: TGTGCCAGCAGCTTAGCGCTAGGGGGGACAGGGGTCCACGAGCAGTACTTC
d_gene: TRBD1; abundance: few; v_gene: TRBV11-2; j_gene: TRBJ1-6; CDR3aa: CASSLARGPSPLHF; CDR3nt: TGTGCCAGCAGCTTAGCCAGGGGGCCTTCACCCCTCCACTTT
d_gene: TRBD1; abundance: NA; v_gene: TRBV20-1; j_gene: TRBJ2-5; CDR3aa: CSARDRRTGGAEQYF; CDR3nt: TGCAGTGCTAGAGATAGGAGGACAGGGGGCGCTGAGCAGTACTTC
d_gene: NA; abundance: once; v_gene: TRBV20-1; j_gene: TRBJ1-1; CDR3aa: CSAPGGQVRNTEAFF; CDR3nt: TGCAGTGCTCCCGGAGGGCAGGTTCGGAACACTGAAGCTTTCTTT
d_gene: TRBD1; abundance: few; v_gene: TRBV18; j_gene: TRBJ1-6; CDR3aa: CASSPPLRDRGWTTNSPLHF; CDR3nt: TGTGCCAGCTCACCTCCCCTCCGGGACAGGGGCTGGACGACGAATTCACCCCTCCACTTT
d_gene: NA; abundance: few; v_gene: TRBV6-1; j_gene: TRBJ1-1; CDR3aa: CASLFQGSTEAFF; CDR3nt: TGTGCCAGCCTGTTCCAGGGGAGCACTGAAGCTTTCTTT
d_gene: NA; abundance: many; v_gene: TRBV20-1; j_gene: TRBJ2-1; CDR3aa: CSASGGGRGRYNEQFF; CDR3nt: TGCAGTGCTAGCGGCGGTGGACGGGGGCGCTACAATGAGCAGTTCTTC
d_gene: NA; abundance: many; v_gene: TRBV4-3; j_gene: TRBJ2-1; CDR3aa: CASSSGAAINNEQFF; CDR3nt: TGCGCCAGCAGCTCGGGGGCAGCCATTAACAATGAGCAGTTCTTC
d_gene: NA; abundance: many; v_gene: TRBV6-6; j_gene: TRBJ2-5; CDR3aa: CASSRTAETQYF; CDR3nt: TGTGCCAGCTCCAGGACAGCAGAGACCCAGTACTTC
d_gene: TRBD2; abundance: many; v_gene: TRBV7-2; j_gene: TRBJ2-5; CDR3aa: CASSLNGGAGETQYF; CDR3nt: TGTGCCAGCAGCTTAAACGGGGGGGCCGGTGAGACCCAGTACTTC
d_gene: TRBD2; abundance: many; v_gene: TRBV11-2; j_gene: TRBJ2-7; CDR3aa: CASSLVTSGIIYEQYF; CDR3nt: TGTGCCAGCAGCCTAGTTACTAGCGGGATAATCTACGAGCAGTACTTC
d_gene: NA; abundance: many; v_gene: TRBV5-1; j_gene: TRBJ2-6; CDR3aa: CASSLEGLLSGANVLTF; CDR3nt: TGCGCCAGCAGCTTGGAGGGTCTGCTCTCTGGGGCCAACGTCCTGACTTTC
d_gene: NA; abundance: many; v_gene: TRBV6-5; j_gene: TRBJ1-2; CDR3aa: CASSILVPGYGYTF; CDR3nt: TGTGCCAGCAGCATCTTAGTACCGGGCTATGGCTACACCTTC
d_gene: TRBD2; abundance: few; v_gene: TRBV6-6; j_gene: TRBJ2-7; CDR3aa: CASSHPGGGAYEQYF; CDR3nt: TGTGCCAGCAGCCATCCGGGCGGGGGGGCCTACGAGCAGTACTTC
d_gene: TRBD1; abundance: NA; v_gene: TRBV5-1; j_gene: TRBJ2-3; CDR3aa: CASGQGSTDTRYF; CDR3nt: TGCGCCAGCGGACAGGGGAGCACAGATACGCGGTATTTT
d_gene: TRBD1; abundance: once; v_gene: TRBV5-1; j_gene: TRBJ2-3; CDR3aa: CASSQDRDQYF; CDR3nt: TGCGCCAGCAGCCAAGACAGGGATCAGTATTTT
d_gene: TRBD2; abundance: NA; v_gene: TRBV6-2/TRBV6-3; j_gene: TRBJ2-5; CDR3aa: CASSPGLAKIETQYF; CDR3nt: TGTGCCAGCAGCCCGGGACTAGCGAAGATCGAGACCCAGTACTTC
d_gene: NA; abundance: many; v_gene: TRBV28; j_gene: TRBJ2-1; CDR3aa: CASSLRREQFF; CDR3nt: TGTGCCAGCAGTTTACGGCGGGAGCAGTTCTTC
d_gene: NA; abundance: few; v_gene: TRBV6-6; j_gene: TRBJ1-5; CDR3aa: CASSYSGSPPQHF; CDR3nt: TGTGCCAGCAGTTACTCGGGGAGTCCTCCCCAGCATTTT
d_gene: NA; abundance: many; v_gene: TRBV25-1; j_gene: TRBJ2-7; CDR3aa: CASSRDMTSEQYF; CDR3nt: TGTGCCAGCAGCCGAGACATGACCTCGGAGCAGTACTTC
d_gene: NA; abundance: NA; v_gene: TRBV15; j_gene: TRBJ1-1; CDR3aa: CATSRASRTEAFF; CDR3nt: TGTGCCACCAGCAGAGCAAGTCGCACTGAAGCTTTCTTT
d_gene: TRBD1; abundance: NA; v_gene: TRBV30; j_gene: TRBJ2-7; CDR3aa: CAWSLNRGPYYEQYF; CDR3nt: TGTGCCTGGAGTCTTAACAGGGGCCCCTACTACGAGCAGTACTTC
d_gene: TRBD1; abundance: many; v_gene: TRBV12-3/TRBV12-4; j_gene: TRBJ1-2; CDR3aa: CASSLTGGSGYTF; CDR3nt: TGTGCCAGCAGTCTAACAGGGGGCTCTGGCTACACCTTC
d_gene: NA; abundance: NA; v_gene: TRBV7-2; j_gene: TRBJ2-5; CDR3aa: CASSFRDIRETQYF; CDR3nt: TGTGCCAGCAGCTTCCGGGACATTCGGGAGACCCAGTACTTC
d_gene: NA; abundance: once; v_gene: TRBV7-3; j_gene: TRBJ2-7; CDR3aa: CASSLGRWGAISF; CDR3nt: TGTGCCAGCAGCTTGGGGAGGTGGGGCGCCATCTCCTTC